One sample yielded the 3 T cell receptor beta chains listed below, sequenced in a study of T cells in Graves' hyperthyroidism and ophthalmopathy. It was RNA transcripts that yielded the amplified TCR beta CDR3 regions. The TCR CDR3 first-round RT-PCR relied on the HTBI primer set. TCRdb ran MiXCR on the multiplex PCR reads and lists one entry per CDR3 protein. The sample gives 650,000 to 850,000 distinct CDR3 sequences, about 17% of which show up once; over 15% is in the top ten. What was sequenced was blood. All receptors come from a woman aged 45-59 years with Graves' hyperthyroidism that later progressed to Graves' ophthalmopathy.

This clonotype appeared many times. This rearrangement joins TRBV7-9 to TRBJ2-7; TRBD1 might be the D (5 bases). Germline V CDR1 and CDR2: SEHNR, FQNEAQ (reference sequence). The CDR3 spans 13 residues. V lost 6 bases and J 2 bases, leaving 11 bases between the germline ends. The CDR3 coding sequence is TGTGCCAGCAGATATGGACAAGCCTACGAGCAGTACTTC. This sequence encodes CASRYGQAYEQYF.

The genes are TRBV7-2 and TRBJ2-5; D possibly corresponds to TRBD2 (6 bases). The CDR3 spans 15 residues. CDR1 is SGHTA, CDR2 FQGNSA, per germline. The V end was cut by 5 bases, the J end by 5 bases, with 18 bases between. In DNA, the CDR3 is TGTGCCAGCAGCCTAACAGCAGGCGGGGCGGAGACCCAGTACTTC. Translation: CASSLTAGGAETQYF. The full variable domain, in which reference TRBV7-2 and TRBJ2-5 provide the parts outside the CDR3, is GAGVSQSPSNKVTEKGKDVELRCDPISGHTALYWYRQSLGQGLEFLIYFQGNSAPDKSGLPSDRFSAERTGGSVSTLTIQRTQQEDSAVYLCASSLTAGGAETQYFGPGTRLLVL.

Many counts were recorded for this clonotype. CDR3 in DNA: TGCAGTCCCCCCCGATCCGTGGCTTTCTTT. Protein sequence: CSPPRSVAFF. V and J are TRBV20-1 and TRBJ1-1, with unresolved D. V was shortened by 8 bases and J by 11 bases, with 15 bases between the two germline ends. Germline values: CDR1 DFQATT, CDR2 SNEGSKA (reference sequence). The CDR3 has 10 residues.